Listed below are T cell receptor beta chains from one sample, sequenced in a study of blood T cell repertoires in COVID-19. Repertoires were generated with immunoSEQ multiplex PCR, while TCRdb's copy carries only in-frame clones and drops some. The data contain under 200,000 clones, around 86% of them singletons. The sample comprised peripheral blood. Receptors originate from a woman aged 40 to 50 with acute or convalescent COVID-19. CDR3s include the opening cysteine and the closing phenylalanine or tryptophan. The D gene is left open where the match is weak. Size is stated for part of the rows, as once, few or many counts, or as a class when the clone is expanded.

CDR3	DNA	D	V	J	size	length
CAWSGAWVSYNSPLHF	TGTGCCTGGAGTGGGGCGTGGGTTTCCTATAATTCACCCCTCCACTTT	-	TRBV30	TRBJ1-6	-	16
CASSVARDREAFF	TGTGCCAGCAGCGTAGCTCGGGACAGGGAAGCTTTCTTT	TRBD1	TRBV9	TRBJ1-1	few	13
CASSPIPGHSNQPQHF	TGTGCCAGCAGTCCTATACCGGGACATAGCAATCAGCCCCAGCATTTT	-	TRBV6-6	TRBJ1-5	few	16
CASSEAAYQETQYF	TGTGCCAGCAGTGAAGCCGCGTACCAAGAGACCCAGTACTTC	-	TRBV2	TRBJ2-5	-	14
CGPGSGADTQYF	TGTGGACCAGGTAGCGGGGCAGATACGCAGTATTTT	TRBD2	TRBV7-9	TRBJ2-3	once	12
CASSSNRGAEAFF	TGTGCCAGCAGCTCCAACAGGGGAGCTGAAGCTTTCTTT	TRBD1	TRBV6-5	TRBJ1-1	-	13
CASKREVYNEQFF	TGTGCCTCAAAGCGGGAGGTGTACAATGAGCAGTTCTTC	TRBD2	TRBV30	TRBJ2-1	once	13
CASRPSDAYEQYF	TGTGCCAGTAGGCCTAGCGACGCCTACGAGCAGTACTTC	-	TRBV19	TRBJ2-7	once	13
CASSLRRVGLGEQYF	TGTGCCAGCAGTTTACGAAGAGTCGGTCTAGGCGAGCAGTACTTC	-	TRBV28	TRBJ2-7	-	15
CASSAGSGTTYEQYF	TGTGCCAGCAGTGCGGGGTCAGGGACAACCTACGAGCAGTACTTC	-	TRBV2	TRBJ2-7	-	15
CASSRQGGDGNTQYF	TGTGCCAGCAGCCGCCAAGGGGGCGACGGGAATACGCAGTATTTT	TRBD1	TRBV3-1/TRBV3-2	TRBJ2-3	-	15
CASSQVAREGPQHF	TGCGCCAGCAGCCAAGTGGCCAGGGAAGGGCCCCAGCATTTT	-	TRBV4-1	TRBJ1-5	-	14
CASSQGTGHYGYTF	TGTGCCAGCAGCCAAGGGACAGGCCACTATGGCTACACCTTC	TRBD1	TRBV14	TRBJ1-2	few	14
CASSARGAGTGDTQYF	TGTGCCAGCAGTGCTCGCGGAGCGGGAACAGGGGATACGCAGTATTTT	-	TRBV28	TRBJ2-3	-	16
CASSQDHVAGELFF	TGTGCCAGCAGCCAAGATCATGTTGCCGGGGAGCTGTTTTTT	-	TRBV3-1/TRBV3-2	TRBJ2-2	-	14
CASSSQGVDQPQHF	TGTGCCAGCAGCTCACAGGGGGTGGATCAGCCCCAGCATTTT	TRBD1	TRBV7-2	TRBJ1-5	-	14
CASSTAGGTDTQYF	TGTGCCAGCAGTACGGCGGGAGGGACAGATACGCAGTATTTT	TRBD2	TRBV6-5	TRBJ2-3	once	14
CARSLGLAGYEQYF	TGTGCCAGAAGCTTGGGACTAGCGGGCTACGAGCAGTACTTC	TRBD2	TRBV5-3	TRBJ2-7	-	14
CSVAPYNEQFF	TGCAGCGTTGCCCCTTACAATGAGCAGTTCTTC	-	TRBV29-1	TRBJ2-1	-	11
CASSPASGYNEQFF	TGTGCCAGCTCACCGGCTAGCGGTTACAATGAGCAGTTCTTC	TRBD2	TRBV18	TRBJ2-1	-	14
CASSPYLAGSSGETQYF	TGTGCCAGCAGCCCTTATCTAGCGGGGTCTTCAGGGGAGACCCAGTACTTC	TRBD2	TRBV3-1/TRBV3-2	TRBJ2-5	-	17
CASSQMDIRNTIYF	TGTGCCAGCAGCCAGATGGACATACGAAACACCATATATTTT	-	TRBV3-1/TRBV3-2	TRBJ1-3	few	14
CASSFGTGGTYEQYF	TGCGCCAGCAGCTTCGGGACAGGAGGCACCTACGAGCAGTACTTC	TRBD1	TRBV5-1	TRBJ2-7	-	15
CASSTGQGTDTQYF	TGCGCCAGCAGCACGGGACAGGGGACAGATACGCAGTATTTT	TRBD1	TRBV5-1	TRBJ2-3	-	14
CASSRDRLIEGQPQHF	TGTGCCAGCAGCCGGGACAGGTTAATTGAAGGTCAGCCCCAGCATTTT	TRBD1	TRBV5-8	TRBJ1-5	-	16
CASSSSGGWRNEQFF	TGTGCCAGCAGCTCGAGCGGGGGGTGGAGAAATGAGCAGTTCTTC	TRBD2	TRBV11-3	TRBJ2-1	-	15
CASSVGAVPGNTIYF	TGTGCCAGCAGCGTAGGGGCAGTCCCTGGAAACACCATATATTTT	-	TRBV9	TRBJ1-3	few	15
CASSPLYRARVANVLTF	TGTGCCAGCAGCCCATTGTACAGGGCGCGTGTGGCCAACGTCCTGACTTTC	-	TRBV7-8	TRBJ2-6	-	17
CASSPGIRDTQYF	TGTGCCAGCAGCCCAGGGATAAGAGATACGCAGTATTTT	-	TRBV5-4	TRBJ2-3	-	13
CASSIDRDRVMNTEAFF	TGTGCCAGTAGTATAGATAGGGACAGAGTAATGAACACTGAAGCTTTCTTT	TRBD1	TRBV19	TRBJ1-1	-	17
CAAATSGGDAGELFF	TGTGCAGCAGCTACTAGCGGGGGGGATGCCGGGGAGCTGTTTTTT	TRBD2	TRBV3-1/TRBV3-2	TRBJ2-2	few	15
CAWERTDHPGGFF	TGTGCCTGGGAAAGGACAGATCACCCTGGGGGGTTCTTC	-	TRBV30	TRBJ2-1	once	13
CASTLHPGSGNTIYF	TGTGCCAGCACCCTCCACCCGGGCTCTGGAAACACCATATATTTT	-	TRBV9	TRBJ1-3	-	15
CASSRDNNQPQHF	TGTGCCAGCAGTCGGGACAACAATCAGCCCCAGCATTTT	-	TRBV28	TRBJ1-5	-	13
CASSAKADRAWGTDTQYF	TGTGCCAGCAGCGCAAAGGCGGACAGGGCCTGGGGCACAGATACGCAGTATTTT	-	TRBV21-1	TRBJ2-3	-	18
CANLGLPNLTETQYF	TGCGCGAACCTGGGACTGCCGAACTTAACGGAGACCCAGTACTTC	-	TRBV3-1/TRBV3-2	TRBJ2-5	-	15
CASSDTPGARVYGYTF	TGTGCCAGCAGCGATACCCCAGGGGCGCGGGTCTATGGCTACACCTTC	-	TRBV3-1/TRBV3-2	TRBJ1-2	-	16